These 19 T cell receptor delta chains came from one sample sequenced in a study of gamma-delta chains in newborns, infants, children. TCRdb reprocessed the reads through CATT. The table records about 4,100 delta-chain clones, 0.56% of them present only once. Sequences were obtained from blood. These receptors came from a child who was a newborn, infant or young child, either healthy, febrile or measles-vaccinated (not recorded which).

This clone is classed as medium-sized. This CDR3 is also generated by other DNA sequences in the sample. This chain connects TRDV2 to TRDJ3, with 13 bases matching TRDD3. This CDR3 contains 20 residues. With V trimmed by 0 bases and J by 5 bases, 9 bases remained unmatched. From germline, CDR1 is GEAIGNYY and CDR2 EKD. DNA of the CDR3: TGTGCCTGTGACACCGTACAACTGGGGGATACGCGCCGGGACACCCGACAGATGTTTTTC. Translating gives CACDTVQLGDTRRDTRQMFF.

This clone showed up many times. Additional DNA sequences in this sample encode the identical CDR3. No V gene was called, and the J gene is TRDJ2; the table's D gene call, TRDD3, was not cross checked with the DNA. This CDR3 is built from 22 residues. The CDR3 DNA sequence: TGTGCCTGTGACCGCCGTATATTACTGGTGGATACCGTCCGAGCTTTGACATCACAACTCTTCTTT. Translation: CACDRRILLVDTVRALTSQLFF.

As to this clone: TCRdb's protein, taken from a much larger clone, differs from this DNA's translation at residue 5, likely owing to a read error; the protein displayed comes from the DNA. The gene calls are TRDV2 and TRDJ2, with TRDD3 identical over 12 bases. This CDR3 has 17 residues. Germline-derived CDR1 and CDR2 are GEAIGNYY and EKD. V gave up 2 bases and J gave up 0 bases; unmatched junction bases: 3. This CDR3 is CACDMLGDTALTAQLFF. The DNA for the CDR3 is TGTGCCTGTGACATGCTGGGGGATACGGCTTTGACAGCACAACTCTTCTTT.

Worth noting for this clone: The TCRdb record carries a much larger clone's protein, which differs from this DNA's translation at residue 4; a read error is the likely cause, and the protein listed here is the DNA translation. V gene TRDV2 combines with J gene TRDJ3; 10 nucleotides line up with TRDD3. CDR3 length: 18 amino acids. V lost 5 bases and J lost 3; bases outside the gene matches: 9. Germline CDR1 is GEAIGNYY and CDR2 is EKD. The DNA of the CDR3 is TGTGCCTGTGTCATCCTGGGGGATAAGGACTGGGACACCCGACAGATGTTTTTC. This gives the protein CACVILGDKDWDTRQMFF.

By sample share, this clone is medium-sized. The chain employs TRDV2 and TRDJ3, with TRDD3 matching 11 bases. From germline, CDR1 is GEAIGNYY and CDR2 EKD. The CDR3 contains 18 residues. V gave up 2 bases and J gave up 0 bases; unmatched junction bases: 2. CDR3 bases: TGTGCCTGTGACATACTGGGGGATAGCTCCTGGGACACCCGACAGATGTTTTTC. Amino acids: CACDILGDSSWDTRQMFF.

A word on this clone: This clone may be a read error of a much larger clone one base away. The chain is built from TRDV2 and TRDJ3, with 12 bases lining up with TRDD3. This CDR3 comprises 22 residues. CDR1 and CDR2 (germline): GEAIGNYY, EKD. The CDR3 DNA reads TGCGCCTGTGACACCGTCTGGGGGATACGCAGAGCGGCTGGTTGGGACACCCGACAGATGTTTTTC. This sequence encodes CACDTVWGIRRAAGWDTRQMFF.

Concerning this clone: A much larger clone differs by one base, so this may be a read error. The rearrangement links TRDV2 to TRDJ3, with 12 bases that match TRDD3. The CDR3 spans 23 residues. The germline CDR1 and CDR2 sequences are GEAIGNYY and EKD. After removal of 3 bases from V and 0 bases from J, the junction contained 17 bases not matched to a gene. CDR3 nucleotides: TGTGCCTGTGACTCTATTCCTCTGGGGGATACGATGGGCGGCTCCTGGGACACCCGACAGATGTTTTTC. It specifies CACDSIPLGDTMGGSWDTRQMFF.

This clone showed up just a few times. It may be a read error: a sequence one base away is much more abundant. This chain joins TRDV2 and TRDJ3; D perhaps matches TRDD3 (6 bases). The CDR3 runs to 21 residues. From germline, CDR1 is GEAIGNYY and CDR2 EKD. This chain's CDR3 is CACDQVSNGDPSSWGTRQMFF. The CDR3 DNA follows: TGTGCCTGTGACCAAGTTTCGAACGGGGATCCGAGCTCCTGGGGCACCCGACAGATGTTTTTC.

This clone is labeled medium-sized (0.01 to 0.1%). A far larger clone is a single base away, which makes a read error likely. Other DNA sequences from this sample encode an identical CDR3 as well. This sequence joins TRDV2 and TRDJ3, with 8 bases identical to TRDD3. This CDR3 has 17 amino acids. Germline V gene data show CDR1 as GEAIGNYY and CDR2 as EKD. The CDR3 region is CACDTWGSSWDTRQMFF. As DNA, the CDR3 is TGCGCCTGTGACACCTGGGGGAGCTCCTGGGACACCCGACAGATGTTTTTC.

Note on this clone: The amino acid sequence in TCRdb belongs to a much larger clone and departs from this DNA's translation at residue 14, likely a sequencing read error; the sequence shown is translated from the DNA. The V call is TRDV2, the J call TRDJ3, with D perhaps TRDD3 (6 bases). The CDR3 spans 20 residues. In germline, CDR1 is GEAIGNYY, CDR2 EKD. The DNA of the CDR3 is TGTGCCTGTGACCCGGTGGGGGGACCCCACCGCTCCTGGGGCACCCGACAGATGTTTTTC. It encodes CACDPVGGPHRSWGTRQMFF.

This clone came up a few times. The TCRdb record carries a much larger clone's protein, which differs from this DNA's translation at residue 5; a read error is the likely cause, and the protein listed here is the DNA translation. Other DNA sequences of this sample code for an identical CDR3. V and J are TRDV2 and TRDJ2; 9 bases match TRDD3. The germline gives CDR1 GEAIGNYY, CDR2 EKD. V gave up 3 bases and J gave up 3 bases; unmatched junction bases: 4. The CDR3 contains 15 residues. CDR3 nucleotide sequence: TGTGCCTGTGACGTACTGGGGGACCTGACAGCACAACTCTTCTTT. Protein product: CACDVLGDLTAQLFF.

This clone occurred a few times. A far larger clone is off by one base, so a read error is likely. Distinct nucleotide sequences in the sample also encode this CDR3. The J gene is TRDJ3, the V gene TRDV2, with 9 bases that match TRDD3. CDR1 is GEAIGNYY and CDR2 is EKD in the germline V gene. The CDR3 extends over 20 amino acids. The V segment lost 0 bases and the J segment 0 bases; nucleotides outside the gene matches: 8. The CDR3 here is CACDTPSTGGSSWDTRQMFF. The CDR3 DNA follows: TGTGCCTGTGACACCCCGAGTACTGGGGGAAGCTCCTGGGACACCCGACAGATGTTTTTC.

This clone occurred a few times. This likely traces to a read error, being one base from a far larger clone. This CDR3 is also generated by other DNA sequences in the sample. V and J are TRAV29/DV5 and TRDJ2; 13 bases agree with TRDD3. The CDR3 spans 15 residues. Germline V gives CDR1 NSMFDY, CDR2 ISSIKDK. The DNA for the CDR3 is TGTGCAGCAAGCGGGGTACTGGGGGATACGGCACAGCTCTTCTTT. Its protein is CAASGVLGDTAQLFF.

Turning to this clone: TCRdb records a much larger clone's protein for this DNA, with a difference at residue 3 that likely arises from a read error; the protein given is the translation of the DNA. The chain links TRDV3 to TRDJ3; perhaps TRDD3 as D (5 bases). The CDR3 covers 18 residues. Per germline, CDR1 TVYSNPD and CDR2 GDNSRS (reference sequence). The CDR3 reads CALSVLGLFSWDTRQMFF. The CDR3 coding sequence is TGTGCCCTTAGTGTGTTGGGGCTCTTTTCCTGGGACACCCGACAGATGTTTTTC.

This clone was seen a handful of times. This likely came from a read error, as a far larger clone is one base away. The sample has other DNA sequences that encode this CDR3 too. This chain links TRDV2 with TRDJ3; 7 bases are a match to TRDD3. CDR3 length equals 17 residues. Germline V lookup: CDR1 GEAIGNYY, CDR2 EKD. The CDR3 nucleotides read TGTGCCTGTGATTATGGGGGAAGCTCCTGGGACACCCGGCAGATGTTTTTC. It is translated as CACDYGGSSWDTRQMFF.

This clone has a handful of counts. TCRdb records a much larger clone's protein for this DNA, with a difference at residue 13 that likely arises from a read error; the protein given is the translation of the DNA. CDR3 sequence reads: CACDPVGGPHRSRDTRQMFF. The CDR3 nucleotides read TGTGCCTGTGACCCGGTGGGGGGACCCCACCGCTCCCGGGACACCCGACAGATGTTTTTC. This rearrangement joins TRDV2 to TRDJ3; possibly TRDD3 for D (6 bases). CDR1 GEAIGNYY and CDR2 EKD come from the germline V gene. The CDR3 extends over 20 amino acids.

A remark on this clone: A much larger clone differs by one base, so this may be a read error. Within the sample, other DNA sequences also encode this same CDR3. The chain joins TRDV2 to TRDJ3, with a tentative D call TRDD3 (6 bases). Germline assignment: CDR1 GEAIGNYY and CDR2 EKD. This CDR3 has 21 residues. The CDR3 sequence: CACDQVSNGDPSSWDTRQMFF. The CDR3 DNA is TGCGCCTGTGACCAAGTTTCGAACGGGGATCCGAGCTCCTGGGACACCCGACAGATGTTTTTC.

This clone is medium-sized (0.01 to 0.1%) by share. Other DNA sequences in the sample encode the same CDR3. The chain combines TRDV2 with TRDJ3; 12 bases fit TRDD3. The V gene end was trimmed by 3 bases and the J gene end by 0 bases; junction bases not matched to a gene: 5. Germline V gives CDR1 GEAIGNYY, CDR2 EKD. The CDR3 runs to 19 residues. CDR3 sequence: CACDPLLGDTSWDTRQMFF. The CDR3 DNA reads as TGTGCCTGTGACCCTCTACTGGGGGATACCTCCTGGGACACCCGACAGATGTTTTTC.

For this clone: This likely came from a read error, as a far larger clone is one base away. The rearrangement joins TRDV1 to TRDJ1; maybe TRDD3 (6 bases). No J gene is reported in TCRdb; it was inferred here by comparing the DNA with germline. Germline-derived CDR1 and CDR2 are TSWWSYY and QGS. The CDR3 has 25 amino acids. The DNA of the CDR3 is TGTGCTCCTGGGGAACGGTCCCATCTTGGTCCACTCGTGGGGATCGACTCGACTTACACCGATAAACTCATCTTT. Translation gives CAPGERSHLGPLVGIDSTYTDKLIF.